One and the same sample provided the 24 T cell receptor beta chains below, sequenced in a study of blood T cells in healthy people across ages. The authors ran a second PCR of about 6 to 11 cycles using a sample-barcoded 5' primer and a J-beta primer mix. TCRdb reprocessed the 5' RACE reads with MiXCR, giving one entry per CDR3 protein. The sample has around 1,500,000 distinct CDR3 sequences; roughly 40% are singletons. Sequenced input: blood. The source of these receptors is a woman between 18 and 29 years old in good health.

The J gene is TRBJ2-3, the V gene TRBV5-1, with D perhaps TRBD2 (5 bases). The germline V gene encodes CDR1 SGHRS and CDR2 YFSETQ. The length of the CDR3 is 16 residues. V was trimmed by 0 bases and J by 0 bases, leaving 11 bases between them. The CDR3 region has the DNA TGCGCCAGCAGCTTGGTGGCCCGGGATAGCACAGATACGCAGTATTTT. Translated: CASSLVARDSTDTQYF.

The V call is TRBV20-1, the J call TRBJ1-2; D call uncertain. This CDR3 comprises 14 residues. V was shortened by 6 bases and J by 1 base, with 15 bases between the two germline ends. In germline, CDR1 is DFQATT, CDR2 SNEGSKA (reference sequence). The CDR3 bases are TGCAGTGCCCGCATCGCTAGGAGTAACTATGGCTACACCTTC. This encodes CSARIARSNYGYTF.

V gene TRBV5-6 combines with J gene TRBJ2-3; D could derive from TRBD1 or TRBD2 (6 bases each). V was shortened by 4 bases and J by 6 bases, with 24 bases between the two germline ends. CDR3 length: 17 residues. Germline values: CDR1 SGHDT, CDR2 YYEEEE. The CDR3 bases are TGTGCCAGCAGCCCAACCCCACCCGGAGGGGGGATCGATACGCAGTATTTT. Its translation is CASSPTPPGGGIDTQYF.

This clonotype was observed once. The chain has TRBV2 and TRBJ2-7, with unresolved D. CDR1 is SNHLY, CDR2 FYNNEI, per germline. The V gene lost 7 bases and the J gene lost 4 bases, with 14 bases spanning the gap. This CDR3 has 13 amino acids. CDR3 residues: CASNANSNYEQYF. The DNA for the CDR3 is TGTGCCAGCAATGCAAACTCGAATTACGAGCAGTACTTC.

This clonotype was observed a few times. This chain uses TRBV7-9 with TRBJ2-5; D remains unclear. The assigned J gene may be wrong: the sequence end matches TRBJ2-7 better. The CDR3 sequence is 11 residues long. Looked up from germline, CDR1 is SEHNR and CDR2 is FQNEAQ (reference sequence). Here the CDR3 reads CASSSGCEQYF. The DNA for the CDR3 is TGTGCCAGCAGCTCCGGTTGCGAGCAGTACTTC.

The rearrangement uses TRBV29-1 and TRBJ1-2; no reliable D call. CDR3 length: 11 residues. The germline V gene encodes CDR1 SQVTM and CDR2 ANQGSEA. V was clipped by 7 bases and J by 8 bases, with 14 bases between them. The CDR3 nucleotides are TGCAGCGCTTCCTACGGGGAAGGCTACACCTTC. Encoded protein: CSASYGEGYTF. Filled out from reference TRBV29-1 and TRBJ1-2, the complete variable domain reads SAVISQKPSRDICQRGTSLTIQCQVDSQVTMMFWYRQQPGQSLTLIATANQGSEATYESGFVIDKFPISRPNLTFSTLTVSNMSPEDSSIYLCSASYGEGYTFGSGTRLTVV.

This chain joins TRBV27 and TRBJ1-2; D remains unclear. Trimming took 2 bases from V and 8 from J, leaving 15 bases between them. The CDR3 is 14 residues long. Germline CDR1 reads MNHEY; CDR2 reads SMNVEV (reference sequence). CDR3 nucleotides: TGTGCCAGCAGTTTAGGTCGCAGGACGGGAGGCTACACCTTC. Its translation is CASSLGRRTGGYTF.

The chain employs TRBV5-4 and TRBJ1-2; D unclear. CDR1 and CDR2 from the germline V gene are SGHNT and YYREEE (reference sequence). V dropped 6 bases and J dropped 0 bases, with 15 bases sitting between them. The CDR3 covers 15 residues. The CDR3 sequence: CASKPDGVTNYGYTF. Written as DNA, the CDR3 is TGTGCCAGCAAACCCGACGGGGTAACTAACTATGGCTACACCTTC.

This clonotype was detected many times. CDR3 in amino acids: CASSEYGTSGGAVETQYF. In DNA, the CDR3 is TGTGCCAGCAGTGAATATGGGACTAGCGGGGGGGCCGTTGAGACCCAGTACTTC. The chain carries TRBV25-1 and TRBJ2-5; 16 positions match TRBD2. Germline lookup yields CDR1 MGHDK and CDR2 SYGVNS. CDR3 length: 18 residues. V lost 0 bases, J lost 5 bases, and 6 bases stayed unmatched.

This clonotype was detected a few times. The chain combines TRBV20-1 with TRBJ1-3, with D perhaps matching TRBD1 (5 bases). The CDR3 totals 15 residues. The germline V and J ends were trimmed by 3 bases and 0 bases, with 12 bases remaining between them. Germline loops: CDR1 DFQATT, CDR2 SNEGSKA (reference sequence). The CDR3 spells CSASGGADSGNTIYF. CDR3 coding DNA: TGCAGTGCTAGCGGAGGGGCTGACTCTGGAAACACCATATATTTT.

This clonotype came up once. The rearrangement uses TRBV5-4 and TRBJ2-7; perhaps TRBD2 as D (6 bases). The CDR3 is made up of 17 amino acids. V dropped 4 bases and J dropped 4 bases, with 24 bases sitting between them. Germline V gives CDR1 SGHNT, CDR2 YYREEE (reference sequence). CDR3 protein: CASSPMGGPALGYEQYF. CDR3 coding DNA: TGTGCCAGCAGCCCCATGGGAGGACCCGCTCTGGGTTACGAGCAGTACTTC.

The gene calls are TRBV28 and TRBJ1-5, with D unclear. Per the germline V gene, CDR1 is MDHEN and CDR2 is SYDVKM. The CDR3 covers 15 residues. Deletions cut 4 bases from V and 2 bases from J, with 12 bases between. CDR3 nucleotides: TGTGCCAGCAGTTATGGAAGTGGGGGCAATCAGCCCCAGCATTTT. This encodes CASSYGSGGNQPQHF.

The DNA for the CDR3 is TGCGCCAGCAGCGATCCCTTGGGCGGGAGTCTCTACGAGCAGTACTTC. Amino acids: CASSDPLGGSLYEQYF. This chain connects TRBV5-1 to TRBJ2-7; 7 bases agree with TRBD2. The germline CDR1 and CDR2 sequences are SGHRS and YFSETQ. The CDR3 totals 16 residues. Trimming at V came to 4 bases and at J to 3 bases, leaving 13 bases not matched to a gene.

V is TRBV24-1 and J is TRBJ2-7, with D perhaps assigned TRBD1 or TRBD2 (5 bases each). The V and J ends lost 11 bases and 6 bases respectively, with 13 bases between them. CDR1 KGHDR and CDR2 SFDVKD come from the germline V gene. The CDR3 runs 11 residues. The CDR3 protein is CANIGTVEQYF. CDR3 bases: TGTGCCAACATAGGGACGGTCGAGCAGTACTTC.

This clonotype has more than one count but fewer than ten. V gene TRBV4-2 combines with J gene TRBJ1-2; D remains unclear. V was clipped by 1 base and J by 7 bases, with 10 bases between them. The CDR3 contains 13 residues. Looked up from germline, CDR1 is LGHNA and CDR2 is YNFKEQ. CDR3 DNA sequence: TGTGCCAGCAGCCAAGCACAGCATCGTGGCTACACCTTC. It encodes CASSQAQHRGYTF.

The chain links TRBV7-9 to TRBJ2-1; D is unresolved. V was shortened by 5 bases and J by 5 bases, with 16 bases between the two germline ends. Germline-derived CDR1 and CDR2 are SEHNR and FQNEAQ (reference sequence). This CDR3 region has 15 residues. CDR3 sequence (DNA): TGTGCCAGCAGCCCCCCGGGCCTCGGGCACAATGAGCAGTTCTTC. Translation gives CASSPPGLGHNEQFF.

The rearrangement uses TRBV20-1 and TRBJ2-1, with TRBD2 matching over 12 bases. Trimming took 0 bases from V and 0 from J; bases not matched to a gene: 6. This CDR3 comprises 18 residues. CDR1 is DFQATT and CDR2 is SNEGSKA in the germline V gene (reference sequence). This CDR3 is CSARELAGGRSSYNEQFF. The DNA for the CDR3 is TGCAGTGCTAGAGAGCTAGCGGGGGGGCGAAGCTCCTACAATGAGCAGTTCTTC.

The gene calls are TRBV24-1 and TRBJ2-1; 10 bases line up with TRBD2. CDR3 length: 17 amino acids. Germline loops: CDR1 KGHDR, CDR2 SFDVKD. After removal of 2 bases from V and 2 bases from J, the junction contained 5 bases not matched to a gene. The CDR3 reads CATSDYPSGGAYNEQFF. The CDR3 DNA reads TGTGCCACCAGTGATTACCCAAGCGGGGGGGCCTACAATGAGCAGTTCTTC.

This clonotype was seen a few times. This chain connects TRBV3-1 to TRBJ2-6; D ambiguous. This CDR3 is 19 amino acids long. V was shortened by 1 base and J by 0 bases, with 16 bases between the two germline ends. Germline V lookup: CDR1 LGHDT, CDR2 YNNKEL (reference sequence). CDR3: CASSQGAPLLFSGANVLTF. The CDR3 DNA reads TGTGCCAGCAGCCAAGGGGCCCCTCTTCTGTTCTCTGGGGCCAACGTCCTGACTTTC.

The chain recombines TRBV28 with TRBJ2-1; perhaps TRBD1 as D (6 bases). Trimming took 7 bases from V and 15 from J, leaving 19 bases between them. Germline CDR1 MDHEN, CDR2 SYDVKM. This CDR3 is built from 12 residues. This CDR3 is CASTTTGQGGFF. The CDR3 nucleotides read TGTGCCAGCACCACTACTGGACAAGGGGGGTTCTTC.

This clonotype was seen at least ten times. This chain links TRBV5-1 with TRBJ2-5, with unresolved D. The CDR3 length is 13 residues. V shed 2 bases and J shed 5 bases, with 10 bases lying between them. Per germline, CDR1 SGHRS and CDR2 YFSETQ. CDR3 sequence: CASSLLGFETQYF. In DNA, the CDR3 is TGCGCCAGCAGCTTATTAGGTTTCGAGACCCAGTACTTC.

This clonotype was detected once. This rearrangement joins TRBV4-2 to TRBJ2-1; 9 bases align to TRBD2. V lost 3 bases, J lost 8 bases, and 5 bases stayed unmatched. The germline V gene encodes CDR1 LGHNA and CDR2 YNFKEQ. The CDR3 extends over 14 amino acids. The CDR3 sequence is CASSQRGGVHEQFF. The CDR3 coding sequence is TGTGCCAGCAGCCAGCGGGGGGGCGTTCATGAGCAGTTCTTC.

The chain recombines TRBV12-3 or TRBV12-4 with TRBJ1-2; D call uncertain. The CDR3 covers 15 residues. Trimming stripped 1 base from V and 1 base from J, with 10 bases between. Here the CDR3 DNA reads TGTGCCAGCAGTTTAGACAGCATAATTAACTATGGCTACACCTTC. Its protein is CASSLDSIINYGYTF.

The chain couples TRBV7-2 to TRBJ2-1; D possibly corresponds to TRBD2 (5 bases). The CDR3 extends over 14 amino acids. With 5 bases removed from V and 7 bases from J, the gap between germline ends came to 15 bases. CDR1 and CDR2 from the germline V gene are SGHTA and FQGNSA. Here the CDR3 DNA reads TGTGCCAGCAGCCCCAGGAGTGGCGGGAATGAGCAGTTCTTC. Its translation: CASSPRSGGNEQFF.